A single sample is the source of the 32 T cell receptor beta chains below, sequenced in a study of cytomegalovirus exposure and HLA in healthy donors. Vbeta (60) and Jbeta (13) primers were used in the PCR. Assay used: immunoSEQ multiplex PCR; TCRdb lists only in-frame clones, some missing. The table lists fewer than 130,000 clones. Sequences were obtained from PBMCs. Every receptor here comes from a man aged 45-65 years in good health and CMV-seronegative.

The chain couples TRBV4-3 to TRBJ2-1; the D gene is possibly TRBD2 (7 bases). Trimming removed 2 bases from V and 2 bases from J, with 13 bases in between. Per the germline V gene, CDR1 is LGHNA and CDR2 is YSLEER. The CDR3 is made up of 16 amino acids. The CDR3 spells CASSQLFGGPYNEQFF. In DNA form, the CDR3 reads TGCGCCAGCAGCCAACTTTTCGGGGGGCCCTACAATGAGCAGTTCTTC.

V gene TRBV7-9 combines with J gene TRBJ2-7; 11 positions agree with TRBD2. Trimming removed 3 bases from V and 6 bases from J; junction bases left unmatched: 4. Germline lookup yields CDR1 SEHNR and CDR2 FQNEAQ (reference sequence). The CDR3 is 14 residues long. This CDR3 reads CASSLTSGDSEQYF. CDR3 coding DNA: TGTGCCAGCAGCTTGACTAGCGGGGACTCCGAGCAGTACTTC.

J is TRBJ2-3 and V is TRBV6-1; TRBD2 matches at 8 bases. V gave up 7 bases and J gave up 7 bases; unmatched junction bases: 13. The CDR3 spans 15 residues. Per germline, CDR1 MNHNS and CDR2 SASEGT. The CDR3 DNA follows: TGTGCCAGCACCCCACTAGCGGTCTCTGGAAATACGCAGTATTTT. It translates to CASTPLAVSGNTQYF.

The CDR3 region is CASSRQGPDTEAFF. DNA of the CDR3: TGTGCCAGTAGTAGGCAGGGTCCTGACACTGAAGCTTTCTTT. The chain has TRBV19 and TRBJ1-1, with a tentative D call TRBD1 (5 bases). Germline lookup yields CDR1 LNHDA and CDR2 SQIVND (reference sequence). CDR3 length: 14 residues. Trimming pared 4 bases from V and 3 bases from J, leaving 12 bases between. Supplemented by reference TRBV19 and TRBJ1-1, the full variable domain reads DGGITQSPKYLFRKEGQNVTLSCEQNLNHDAMYWYRQDPGQGLRLIYYSQIVNDFQKGDIAEGYSVSREKKESFPLTVTSAQKNPTAFYLCASSRQGPDTEAFFGQGTRLTVV.

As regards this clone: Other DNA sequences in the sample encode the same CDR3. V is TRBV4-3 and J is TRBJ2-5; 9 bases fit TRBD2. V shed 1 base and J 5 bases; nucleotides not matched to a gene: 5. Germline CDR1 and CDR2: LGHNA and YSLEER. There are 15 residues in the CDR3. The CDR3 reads CASSQGSGGLETQYF. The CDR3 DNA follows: TGCGCCAGCAGCCAAGGTAGCGGGGGACTGGAGACCCAGTACTTC.

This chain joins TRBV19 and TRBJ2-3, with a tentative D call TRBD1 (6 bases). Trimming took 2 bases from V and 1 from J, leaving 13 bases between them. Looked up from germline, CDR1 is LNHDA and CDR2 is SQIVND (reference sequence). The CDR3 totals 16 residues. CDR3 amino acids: CASSIRPGQGTDTQYF. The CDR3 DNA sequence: TGTGCCAGTAGTATAAGGCCGGGACAAGGCACAGATACGCAGTATTTT.

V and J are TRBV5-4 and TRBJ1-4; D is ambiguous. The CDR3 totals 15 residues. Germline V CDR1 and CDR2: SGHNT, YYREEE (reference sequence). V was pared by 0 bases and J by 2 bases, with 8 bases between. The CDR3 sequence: CASSLAGSTNEKLFF. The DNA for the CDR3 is TGTGCCAGCAGCTTGGCAGGTTCCACTAATGAAAAACTGTTTTTT.

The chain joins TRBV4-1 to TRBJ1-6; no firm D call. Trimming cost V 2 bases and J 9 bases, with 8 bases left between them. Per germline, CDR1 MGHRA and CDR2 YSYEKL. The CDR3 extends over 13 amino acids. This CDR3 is CASSQTTGSPLHF. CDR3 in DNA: TGCGCCAGCAGCCAAACAACGGGTTCACCCCTCCACTTT.

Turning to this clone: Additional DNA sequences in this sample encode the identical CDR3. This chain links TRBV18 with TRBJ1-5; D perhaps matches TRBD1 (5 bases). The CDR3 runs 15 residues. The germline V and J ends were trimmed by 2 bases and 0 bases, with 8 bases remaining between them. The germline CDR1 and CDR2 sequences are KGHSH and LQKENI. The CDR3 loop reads CASSPDSYSNQPQHF. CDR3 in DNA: TGTGCCAGCTCACCAGACAGCTATAGCAATCAGCCCCAGCATTTT.

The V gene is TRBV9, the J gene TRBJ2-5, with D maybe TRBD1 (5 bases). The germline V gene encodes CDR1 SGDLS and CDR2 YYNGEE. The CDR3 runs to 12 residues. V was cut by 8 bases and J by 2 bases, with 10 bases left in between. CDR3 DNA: TGTGCCAGTCAGGGCATACAAGAGACCCAGTACTTC. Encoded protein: CASQGIQETQYF.

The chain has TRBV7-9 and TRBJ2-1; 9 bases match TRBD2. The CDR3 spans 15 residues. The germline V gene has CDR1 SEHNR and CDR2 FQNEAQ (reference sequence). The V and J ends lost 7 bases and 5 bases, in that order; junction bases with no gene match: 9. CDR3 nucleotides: TGTGCCAGCACCCCAGGCCTAGCGGGGAACAATGAGCAGTTCTTC. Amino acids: CASTPGLAGNNEQFF.

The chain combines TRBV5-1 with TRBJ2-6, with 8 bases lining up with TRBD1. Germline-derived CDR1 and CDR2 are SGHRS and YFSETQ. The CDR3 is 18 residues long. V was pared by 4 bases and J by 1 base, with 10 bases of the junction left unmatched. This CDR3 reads CASSKPTGAESGANVLTF. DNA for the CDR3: TGCGCCAGCAGCAAACCGACAGGGGCTGAATCTGGGGCCAACGTCCTGACTTTC. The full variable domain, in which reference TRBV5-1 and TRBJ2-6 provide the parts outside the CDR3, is KAGVTQTPRYLIKTRGQQVTLSCSPISGHRSVSWYQQTPGQGLQFLFEYFSETQRNKGNFPGRFSGRQFSNSRSEMNVSTLELGDSALYLCASSKPTGAESGANVLTFGAGSRLTVL.

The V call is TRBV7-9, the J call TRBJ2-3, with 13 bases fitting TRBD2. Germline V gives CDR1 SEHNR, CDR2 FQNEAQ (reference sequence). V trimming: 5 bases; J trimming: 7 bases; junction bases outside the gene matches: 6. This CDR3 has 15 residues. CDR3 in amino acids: CASSTRTSGGNTQYF. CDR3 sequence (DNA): TGTGCCAGCAGCACCCGGACTAGCGGGGGAAATACGCAGTATTTT. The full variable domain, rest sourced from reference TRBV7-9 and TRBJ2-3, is DTGVSQNPRHKITKRGQNVTFRCDPISEHNRLYWYRQTLGQGPEFLTYFQNEAQLEKSRLLSDRFSAERPKGSFSTLEIQRTEQGDSAMYLCASSTRTSGGNTQYFGPGTRLTVL.

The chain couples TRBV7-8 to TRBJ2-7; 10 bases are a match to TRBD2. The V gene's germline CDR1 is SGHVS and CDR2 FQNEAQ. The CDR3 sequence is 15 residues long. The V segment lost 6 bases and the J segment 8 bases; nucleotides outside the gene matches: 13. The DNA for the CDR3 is TGTGCCAGCAGGCCTGATAGCGGGAGGCCTAGCAAGCAGTACTTC. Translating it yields CASRPDSGRPSKQYF.

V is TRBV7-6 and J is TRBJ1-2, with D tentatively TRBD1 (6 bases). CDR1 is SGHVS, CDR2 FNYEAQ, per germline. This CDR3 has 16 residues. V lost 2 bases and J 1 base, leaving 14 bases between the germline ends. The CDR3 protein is CASSLMRQGYNYGYTF. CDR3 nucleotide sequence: TGTGCCAGCAGCTTAATGAGGCAGGGGTATAACTATGGCTACACCTTC.

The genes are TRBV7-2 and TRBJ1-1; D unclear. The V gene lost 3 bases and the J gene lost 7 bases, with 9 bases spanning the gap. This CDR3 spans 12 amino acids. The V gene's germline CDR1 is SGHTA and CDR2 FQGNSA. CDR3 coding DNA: TGTGCCAGCAGCTTTATGGCTAGTGAAGCTTTCTTT. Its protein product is CASSFMASEAFF.

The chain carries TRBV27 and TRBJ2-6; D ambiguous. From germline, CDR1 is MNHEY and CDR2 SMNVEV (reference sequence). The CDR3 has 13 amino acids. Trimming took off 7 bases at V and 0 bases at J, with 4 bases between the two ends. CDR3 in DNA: TGTGCCAGCACTCCCTCTGGGGCCAACGTCCTGACTTTC. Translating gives CASTPSGANVLTF.

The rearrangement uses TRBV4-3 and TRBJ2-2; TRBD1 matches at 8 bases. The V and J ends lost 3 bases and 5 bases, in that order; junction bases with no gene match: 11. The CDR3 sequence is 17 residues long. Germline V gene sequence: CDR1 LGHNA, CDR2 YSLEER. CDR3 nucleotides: TGCGCCAGCAGCCACTACATCTGGGGGACAGGTACCGGGGAGCTGTTTTTT. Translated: CASSHYIWGTGTGELFF.

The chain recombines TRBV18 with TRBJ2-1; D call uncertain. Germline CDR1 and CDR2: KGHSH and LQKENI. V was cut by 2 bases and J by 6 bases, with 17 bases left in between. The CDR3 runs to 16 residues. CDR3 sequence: CASSPRPSSAFNEQFF. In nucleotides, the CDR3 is TGTGCCAGCTCACCAAGGCCTAGTTCAGCTTTCAATGAGCAGTTCTTC.

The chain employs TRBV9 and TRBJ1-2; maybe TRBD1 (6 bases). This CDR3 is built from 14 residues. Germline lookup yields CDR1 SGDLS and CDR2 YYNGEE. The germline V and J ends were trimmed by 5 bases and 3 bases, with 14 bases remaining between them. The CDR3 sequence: CASSLADSYYGYTF. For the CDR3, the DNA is TGTGCCAGCAGTTTGGCGGACAGCTACTATGGCTACACCTTC.

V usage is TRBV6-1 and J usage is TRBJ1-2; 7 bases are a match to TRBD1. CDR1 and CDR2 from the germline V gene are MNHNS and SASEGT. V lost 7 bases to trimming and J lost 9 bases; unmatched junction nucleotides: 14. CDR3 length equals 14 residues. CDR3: CASNSGQTIYRYTF. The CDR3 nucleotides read TGTGCCAGCAATTCGGGACAGACTATTTATCGCTACACCTTC.

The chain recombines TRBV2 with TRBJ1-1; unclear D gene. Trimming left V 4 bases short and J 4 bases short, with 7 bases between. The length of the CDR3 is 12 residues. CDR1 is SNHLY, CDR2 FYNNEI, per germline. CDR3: CASSVRSTEAFF. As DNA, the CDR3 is TGTGCCAGCAGTGTGCGTAGCACTGAAGCTTTCTTT.

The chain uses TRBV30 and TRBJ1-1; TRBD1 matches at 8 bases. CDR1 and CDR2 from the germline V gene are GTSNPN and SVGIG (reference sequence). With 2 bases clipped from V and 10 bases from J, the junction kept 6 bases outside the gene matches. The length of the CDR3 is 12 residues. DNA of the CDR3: TGTGCCTGGAGTCCCAGGGGGCACGGAGCTTTCTTT. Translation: CAWSPRGHGAFF.

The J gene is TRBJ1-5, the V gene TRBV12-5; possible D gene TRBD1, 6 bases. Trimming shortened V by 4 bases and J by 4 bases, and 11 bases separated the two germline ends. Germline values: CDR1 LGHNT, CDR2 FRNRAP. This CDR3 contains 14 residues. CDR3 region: CASGSGGPNQPQHF. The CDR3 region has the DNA TGTGCTAGTGGTTCTGGGGGCCCGAATCAGCCCCAGCATTTT. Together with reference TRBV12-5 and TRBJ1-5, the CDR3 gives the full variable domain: DARVTQTPRHKVTEMGQEVTMRCQPILGHNTVFWYRQTMMQGLELLAYFRNRAPLDDSGMPKDRFSAEMPDATLATLKIQPSEPRDSAVYFCASGSGGPNQPQHFGDGTRLSIL.

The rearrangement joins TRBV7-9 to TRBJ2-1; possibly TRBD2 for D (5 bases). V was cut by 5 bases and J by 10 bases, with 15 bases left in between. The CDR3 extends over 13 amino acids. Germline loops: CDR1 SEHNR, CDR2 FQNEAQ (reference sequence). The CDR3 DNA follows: TGTGCCAGCAGCCAGGACTTCCACCAGGAGCAGTTCTTC. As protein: CASSQDFHQEQFF.

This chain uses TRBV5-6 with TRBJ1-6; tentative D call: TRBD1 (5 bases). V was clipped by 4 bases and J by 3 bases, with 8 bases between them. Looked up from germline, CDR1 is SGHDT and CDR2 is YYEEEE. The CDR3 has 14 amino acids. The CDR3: CASSLTDYNSPLHF. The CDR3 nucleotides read TGTGCCAGCAGCCTGACAGACTATAATTCACCCCTCCACTTT.

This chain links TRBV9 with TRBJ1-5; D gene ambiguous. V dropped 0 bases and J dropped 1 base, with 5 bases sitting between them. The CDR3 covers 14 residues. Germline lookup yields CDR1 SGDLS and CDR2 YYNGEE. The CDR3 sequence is CASSVAGSNQPQHF. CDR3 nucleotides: TGTGCCAGCAGCGTAGCAGGCAGCAATCAGCCCCAGCATTTT.

CDR3 nucleotides: TGTGCCAGCAGTTCTATTGGGCTGATGTCCTACGAGCAGTACTTC. This gives the protein CASSSIGLMSYEQYF. The chain recombines TRBV27 with TRBJ2-7; D not resolved. CDR1 and CDR2 (germline): MNHEY, SMNVEV (reference sequence). The CDR3 is 15 amino acids. The V end lost 4 bases, the J end lost 1 base, and 14 bases lay between the germline ends.

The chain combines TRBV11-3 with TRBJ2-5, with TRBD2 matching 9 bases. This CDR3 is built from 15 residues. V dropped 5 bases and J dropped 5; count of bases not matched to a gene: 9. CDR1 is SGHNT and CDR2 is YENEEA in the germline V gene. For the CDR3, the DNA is TGTGCCAGCAGCCCACCGGGACTAGCATTGGAGACCCAGTACTTC. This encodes CASSPPGLALETQYF.

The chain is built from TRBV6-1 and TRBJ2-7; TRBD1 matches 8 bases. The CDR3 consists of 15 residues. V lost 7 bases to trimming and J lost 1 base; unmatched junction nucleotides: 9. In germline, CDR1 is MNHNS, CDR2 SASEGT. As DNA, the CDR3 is TGTGCCAGCACCCCCGGGACAGGAGGTTCCTACGAGCAGTACTTC. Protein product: CASTPGTGGSYEQYF.

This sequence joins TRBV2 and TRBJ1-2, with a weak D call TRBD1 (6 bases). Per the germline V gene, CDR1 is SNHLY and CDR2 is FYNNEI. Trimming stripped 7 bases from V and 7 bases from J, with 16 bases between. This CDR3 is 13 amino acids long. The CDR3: CASIPAGASGYTF. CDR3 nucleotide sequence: TGTGCCAGCATCCCTGCAGGGGCCAGTGGCTACACCTTC. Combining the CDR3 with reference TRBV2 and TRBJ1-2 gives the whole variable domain EPEVTQTPSHQVTQMGQEVILRCVPISNHLYFYWYRQILGQKVEFLVSFYNNEISEKSEIFDDQFSVERPDGSNFTLKIRSTKLEDSAMYFCASIPAGASGYTFGSGTRLTVV.

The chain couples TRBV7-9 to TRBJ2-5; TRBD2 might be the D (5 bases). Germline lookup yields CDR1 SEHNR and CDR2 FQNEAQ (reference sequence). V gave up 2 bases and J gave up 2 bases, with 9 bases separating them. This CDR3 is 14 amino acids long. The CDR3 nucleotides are TGTGCCAGCAGCTTATTGGACTCACAAGAGACCCAGTACTTC. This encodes CASSLLDSQETQYF.